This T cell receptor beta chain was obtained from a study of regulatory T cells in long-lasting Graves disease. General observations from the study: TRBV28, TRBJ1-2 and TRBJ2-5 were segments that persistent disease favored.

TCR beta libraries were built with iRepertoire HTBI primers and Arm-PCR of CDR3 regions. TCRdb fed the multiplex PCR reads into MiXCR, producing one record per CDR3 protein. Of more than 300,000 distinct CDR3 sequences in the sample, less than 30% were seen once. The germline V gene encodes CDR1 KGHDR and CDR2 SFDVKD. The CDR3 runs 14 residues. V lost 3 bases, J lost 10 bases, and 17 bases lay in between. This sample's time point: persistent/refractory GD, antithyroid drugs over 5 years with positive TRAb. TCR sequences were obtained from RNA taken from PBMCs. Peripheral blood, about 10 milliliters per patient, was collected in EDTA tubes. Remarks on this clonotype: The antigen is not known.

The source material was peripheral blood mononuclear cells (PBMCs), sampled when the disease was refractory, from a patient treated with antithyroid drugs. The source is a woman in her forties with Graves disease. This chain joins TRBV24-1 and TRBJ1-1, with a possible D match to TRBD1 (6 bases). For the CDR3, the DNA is TGTGCCACCAGTGATGTCGGGACATCTAATAGAGCTTTCTTT. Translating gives CATSDVGTSNRAFF.